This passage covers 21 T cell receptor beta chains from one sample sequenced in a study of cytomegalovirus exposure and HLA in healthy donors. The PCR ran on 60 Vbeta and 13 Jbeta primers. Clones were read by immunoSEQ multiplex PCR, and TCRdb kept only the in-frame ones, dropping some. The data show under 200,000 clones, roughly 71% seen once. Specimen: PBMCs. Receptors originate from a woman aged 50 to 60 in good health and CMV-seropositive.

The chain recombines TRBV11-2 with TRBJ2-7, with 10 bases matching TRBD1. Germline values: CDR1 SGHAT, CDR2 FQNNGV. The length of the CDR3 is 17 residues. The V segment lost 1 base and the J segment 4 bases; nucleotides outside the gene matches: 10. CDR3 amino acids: CASSLATTGGFLYEQYF. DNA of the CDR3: TGTGCCAGCAGCTTAGCCACGACAGGGGGCTTCCTATACGAGCAGTACTTC. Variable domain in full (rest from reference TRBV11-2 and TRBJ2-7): EAGVAQSPRYKIIEKRQSVAFWCNPISGHATLYWYQQILGQGPKLLIQFQNNGVVDDSQLPKDRFSAERLKGVDSTLKIQPAKLEDSAVYLCASSLATTGGFLYEQYFGPGTRLTVT.

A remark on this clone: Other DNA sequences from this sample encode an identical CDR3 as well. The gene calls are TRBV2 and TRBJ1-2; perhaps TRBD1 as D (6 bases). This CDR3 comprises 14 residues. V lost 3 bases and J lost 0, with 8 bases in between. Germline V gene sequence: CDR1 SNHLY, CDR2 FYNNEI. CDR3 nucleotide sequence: TGTGCCAGCAGTGACCGGACAGCTAACTATGGCTACACCTTC. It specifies CASSDRTANYGYTF. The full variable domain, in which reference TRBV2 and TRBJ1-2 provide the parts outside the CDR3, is EPEVTQTPSHQVTQMGQEVILRCVPISNHLYFYWYRQILGQKVEFLVSFYNNEISEKSEIFDDQFSVERPDGSNFTLKIRSTKLEDSAMYFCASSDRTANYGYTFGSGTRLTVV.

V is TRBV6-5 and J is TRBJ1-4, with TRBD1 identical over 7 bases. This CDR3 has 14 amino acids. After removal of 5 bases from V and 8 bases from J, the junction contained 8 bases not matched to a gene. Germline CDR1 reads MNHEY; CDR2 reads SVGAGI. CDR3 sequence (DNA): TGTGCCAGCAGTGAGACAGGGCCACGGGAAAAACTGTTTTTT. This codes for CASSETGPREKLFF.

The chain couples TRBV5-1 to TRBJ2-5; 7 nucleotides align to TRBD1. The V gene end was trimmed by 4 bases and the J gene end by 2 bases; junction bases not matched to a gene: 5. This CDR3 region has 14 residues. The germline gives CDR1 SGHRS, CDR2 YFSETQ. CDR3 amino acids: CASSPGQLQETQYF. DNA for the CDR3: TGCGCCAGCAGCCCGGGACAGCTTCAAGAGACCCAGTACTTC.

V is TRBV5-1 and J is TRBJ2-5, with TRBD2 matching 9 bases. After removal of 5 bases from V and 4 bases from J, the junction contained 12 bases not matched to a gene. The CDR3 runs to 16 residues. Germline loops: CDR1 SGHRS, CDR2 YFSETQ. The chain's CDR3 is CASSTVGSGGSETQYF. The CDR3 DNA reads TGCGCCAGCAGTACGGTTGGTAGCGGGGGTTCAGAGACCCAGTACTTC.

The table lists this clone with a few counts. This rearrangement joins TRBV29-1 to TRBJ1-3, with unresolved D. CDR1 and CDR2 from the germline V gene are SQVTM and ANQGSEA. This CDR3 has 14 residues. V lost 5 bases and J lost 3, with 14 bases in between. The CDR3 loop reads CSVTVRGDGNTIYF. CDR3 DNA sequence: TGCAGCGTTACGGTCAGAGGAGATGGAAACACCATATATTTT.

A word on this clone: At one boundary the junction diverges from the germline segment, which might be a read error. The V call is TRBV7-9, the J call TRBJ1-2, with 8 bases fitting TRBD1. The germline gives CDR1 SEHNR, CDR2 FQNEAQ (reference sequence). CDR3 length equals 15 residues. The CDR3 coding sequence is TGTGCCAGCAGCCTAGCAGGGGGCGTATCCTATGGCTACACCTTC. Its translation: CASSLAGGVSYGYTF.

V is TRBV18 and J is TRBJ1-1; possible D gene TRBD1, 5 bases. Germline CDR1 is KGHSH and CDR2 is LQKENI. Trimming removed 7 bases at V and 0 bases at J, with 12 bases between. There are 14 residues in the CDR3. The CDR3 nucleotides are TGTGCCAGCTTAAAGGGGCGGTTGAACACTGAAGCTTTCTTT. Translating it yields CASLKGRLNTEAFF.

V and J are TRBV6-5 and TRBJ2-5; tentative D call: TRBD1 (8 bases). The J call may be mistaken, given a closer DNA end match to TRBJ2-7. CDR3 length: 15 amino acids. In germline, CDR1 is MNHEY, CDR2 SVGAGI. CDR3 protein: CASRRGRQGIHEQYF. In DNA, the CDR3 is TGTGCCAGCAGGCGCGGGAGACAGGGGATTCACGAGCAGTACTTC.

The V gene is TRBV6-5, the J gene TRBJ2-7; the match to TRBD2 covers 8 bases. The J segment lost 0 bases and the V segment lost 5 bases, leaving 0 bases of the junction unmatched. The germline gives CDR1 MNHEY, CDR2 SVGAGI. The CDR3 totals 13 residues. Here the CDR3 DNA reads TGTGCCAGCAGTCGGGGGGGCTCCTACGAGCAGTACTTC. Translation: CASSRGGSYEQYF.

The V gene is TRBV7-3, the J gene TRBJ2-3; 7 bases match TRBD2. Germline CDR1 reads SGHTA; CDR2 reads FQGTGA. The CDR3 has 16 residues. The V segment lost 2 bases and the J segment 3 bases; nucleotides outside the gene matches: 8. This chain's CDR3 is CASSLGRDYTTDTQYF. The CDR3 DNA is TGTGCCAGCAGCTTAGGCCGGGACTATACAACAGATACGCAGTATTTT.

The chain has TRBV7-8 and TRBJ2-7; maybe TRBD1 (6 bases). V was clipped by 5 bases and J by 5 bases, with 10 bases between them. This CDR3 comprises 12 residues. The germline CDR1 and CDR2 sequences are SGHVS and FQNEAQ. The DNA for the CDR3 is TGTGCCAGCAGCCCGGACAGTGACGAGCAGTACTTC. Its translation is CASSPDSDEQYF.

The DNA for the CDR3 is TGTGCCAGTAGTATAGCCGCGACAGGAATCTACGAGCAGTACTTC. It is translated as CASSIAATGIYEQYF. V is TRBV19 and J is TRBJ2-7, with a tentative D call TRBD1 (6 bases). The length of the CDR3 is 15 residues. Germline assignment: CDR1 LNHDA and CDR2 SQIVND (reference sequence). V gave up 1 base and J gave up 3 bases, with 13 bases separating them. The full variable domain, its missing parts supplied by reference TRBV19 and TRBJ2-7, is DGGITQSPKYLFRKEGQNVTLSCEQNLNHDAMYWYRQDPGQGLRLIYYSQIVNDFQKGDIAEGYSVSREKKESFPLTVTSAQKNPTAFYLCASSIAATGIYEQYFGPGTRLTVT.

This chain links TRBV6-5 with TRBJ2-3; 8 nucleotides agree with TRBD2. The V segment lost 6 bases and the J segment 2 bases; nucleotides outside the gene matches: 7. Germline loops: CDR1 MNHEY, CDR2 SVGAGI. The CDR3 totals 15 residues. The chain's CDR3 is CASSYLRGDTDTQYF. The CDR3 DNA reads TGTGCCAGCAGCTACCTGCGGGGGGACACAGATACGCAGTATTTT.

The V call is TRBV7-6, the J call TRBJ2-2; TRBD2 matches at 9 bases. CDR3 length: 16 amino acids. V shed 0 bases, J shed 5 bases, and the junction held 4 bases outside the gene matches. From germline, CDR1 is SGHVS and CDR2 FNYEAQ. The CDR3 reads CASSLAAGGETGELFF. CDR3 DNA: TGTGCCAGCAGCTTAGCGGCGGGGGGGGAGACCGGGGAGCTGTTTTTT.

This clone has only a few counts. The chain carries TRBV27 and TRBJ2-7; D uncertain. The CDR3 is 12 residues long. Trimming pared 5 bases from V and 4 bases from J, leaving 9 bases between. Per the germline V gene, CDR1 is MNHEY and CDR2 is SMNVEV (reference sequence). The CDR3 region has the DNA TGTGCCAGCAGTCCGTCGAGGTACGAGCAGTACTTC. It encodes CASSPSRYEQYF.

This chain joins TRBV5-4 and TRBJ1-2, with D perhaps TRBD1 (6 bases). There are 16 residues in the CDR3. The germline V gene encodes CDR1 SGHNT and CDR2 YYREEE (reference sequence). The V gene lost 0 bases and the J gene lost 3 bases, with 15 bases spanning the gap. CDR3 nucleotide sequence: TGTGCCAGCAGCTTGGGTGGGGGCAGGGTGGACTATGGCTACACCTTC. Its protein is CASSLGGGRVDYGYTF.

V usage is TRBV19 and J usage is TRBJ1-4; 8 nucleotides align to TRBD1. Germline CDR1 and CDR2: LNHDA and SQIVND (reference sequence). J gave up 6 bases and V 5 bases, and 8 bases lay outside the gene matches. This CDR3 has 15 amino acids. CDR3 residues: CASSYLGQVYEKLFF. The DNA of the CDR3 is TGTGCCAGTAGTTATCTGGGACAGGTCTATGAAAAACTGTTTTTT.

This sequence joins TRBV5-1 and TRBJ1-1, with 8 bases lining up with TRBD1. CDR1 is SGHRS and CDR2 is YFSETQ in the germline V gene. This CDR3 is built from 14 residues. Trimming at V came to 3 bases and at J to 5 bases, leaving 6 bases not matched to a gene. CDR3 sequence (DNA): TGCGCCAGCAGCTCTACAGGGGGGGGAACTGAAGCTTTCTTT. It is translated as CASSSTGGGTEAFF.

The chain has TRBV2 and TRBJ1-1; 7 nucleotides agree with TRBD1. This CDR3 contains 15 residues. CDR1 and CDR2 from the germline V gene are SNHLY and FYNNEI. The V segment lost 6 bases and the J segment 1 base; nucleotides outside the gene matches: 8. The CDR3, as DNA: TGTGCCAGCAGGGGAACAGGGGTCCAGAACACTGAAGCTTTCTTT. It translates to CASRGTGVQNTEAFF.

CDR3 bases: TGTGCCAGCAGTCCGATGGAGGGTTCGTACGAGCAGTACTTC. It yields the protein CASSPMEGSYEQYF. The V call is TRBV6-5, the J call TRBJ2-7, with a weak D call TRBD2 (6 bases). Germline values: CDR1 MNHEY, CDR2 SVGAGI. V gave up 5 bases and J gave up 4 bases, with 15 bases separating them. The CDR3 length is 14 residues.